Below are 19 T cell receptor beta chains sequenced from a single sample in a study of control samples from healthy donors and cancer patients. The protocol was immunoSEQ multiplex PCR, while the TCRdb copy is restricted to in-frame clones and leaves out a portion. The sample lists 50,000 to 65,000 clones; approximately 90% were seen once. Sequenced material: PBMCs. The origin of the receptors is a man aged 25-40 years with colorectal cancer.

The chain carries TRBV7-2 and TRBJ2-5, with 9 bases identical to TRBD2. The germline V gene has CDR1 SGHTA and CDR2 FQGNSA. The CDR3 sequence is 13 residues long. The V segment lost 6 bases and the J segment 2 bases; nucleotides outside the gene matches: 1. CDR3 region: CASRSGGQETQYF. The CDR3 DNA is TGTGCCAGCAGAAGCGGGGGGCAAGAGACCCAGTACTTC.

V is TRBV5-4 and J is TRBJ1-1; 9 nucleotides agree with TRBD1. V gave up 3 bases and J gave up 1 base; unmatched junction bases: 4. This CDR3 has 15 amino acids. Germline CDR1 and CDR2: SGHNT and YYREEE (reference sequence). DNA for the CDR3: TGTGCCAGCAGCTCACGGACAGGGGAGAACACTGAAGCTTTCTTT. This codes for CASSSRTGENTEAFF.

The chain employs TRBV9 and TRBJ1-1; no definite D call. Germline V gene sequence: CDR1 SGDLS, CDR2 YYNGEE. V lost 0 bases and J 0 bases, leaving 9 bases between the germline ends. This CDR3 contains 15 residues. The CDR3 sequence is CASSVEAVLNTEAFF. CDR3 nucleotides: TGTGCCAGCAGCGTAGAGGCAGTATTGAACACTGAAGCTTTCTTT.

In this sample, this clone turned up once. The chain joins TRBV5-6 to TRBJ2-5; 7 bases fit TRBD2. The CDR3 loop spans 14 amino acids. The germline V gene encodes CDR1 SGHDT and CDR2 YYEEEE. V gave up 3 bases and J gave up 2 bases; unmatched junction bases: 4. CDR3: CASSWWGGQETQYF. CDR3 DNA sequence: TGTGCCAGCAGCTGGTGGGGAGGGCAAGAGACCCAGTACTTC.

This clone was detected once. The genes are TRBV2 and TRBJ1-1; D remains ambiguous. V was trimmed by 5 bases and J by 8 bases, leaving 18 bases between them. CDR3 length: 14 residues. Per the germline V gene, CDR1 is SNHLY and CDR2 is FYNNEI. Here the CDR3 DNA reads TGTGCCAGCAGTAAAGAGGTTAACTTGGGGGAAGCTTTCTTT. It specifies CASSKEVNLGEAFF.

This chain's CDR3 is CASSSTASSPNTEAFF. Written as DNA, the CDR3 is TGTGCCAGCAGTTCCACTGCAAGCTCCCCGAACACTGAAGCTTTCTTT. J is TRBJ1-1 and V is TRBV27; D remains unclear. The germline V gene has CDR1 MNHEY and CDR2 SMNVEV (reference sequence). The CDR3 consists of 16 residues. The V end was cut by 4 bases, the J end by 1 base, with 16 bases between.

This clone came up a few times. J is TRBJ1-3 and V is TRBV7-9; possibly TRBD1 for D (5 bases). The CDR3 extends over 14 amino acids. Trimming cost V 7 bases and J 0 bases, with 10 bases left between them. Germline V gene lookup returns CDR1 SEHNR and CDR2 FQNEAQ (reference sequence). The CDR3 DNA sequence: TGTGCCAGCATTCCAGGGCGCTCTGGAAACACCATATATTTT. The encoded protein is CASIPGRSGNTIYF.

The rearrangement joins TRBV6-2 or TRBV6-3 to TRBJ2-2, with 10 bases matching TRBD1. Looked up from germline, CDR1 is MNHEY and CDR2 is SVGEGT. The CDR3 runs 15 residues. V lost 5 bases, J lost 4 bases, and 4 bases stayed unmatched. The CDR3 here is CASSPGTGATGELFF. CDR3 sequence (DNA): TGTGCCAGCAGTCCCGGGACAGGGGCCACCGGGGAGCTGTTTTTT.

This clone was seen a few times. The rearrangement links TRBV4-1 to TRBJ1-3; TRBD1 matches 7 bases. The V gene's germline CDR1 is MGHRA and CDR2 YSYEKL. The CDR3 runs to 17 residues. V was clipped by 5 bases and J by 0 bases; unmatched bases: 10. Written as DNA, the CDR3 is TGCGCCAGCAGCAGACAGGGACTTACGATCTCTGGAAACACCATATATTTT. Amino acid sequence: CASSRQGLTISGNTIYF.

V and J are TRBV12-3 or TRBV12-4 and TRBJ1-4, with D tentatively TRBD1 (6 bases). CDR3 size: 13 residues. Trimming removed 7 bases at V and 11 bases at J, with 17 bases between. The CDR3: CASILAPGGKLFF. The CDR3 bases are TGTGCCAGCATCTTAGCCCCCGGGGGCAAACTGTTTTTT.

V and J are TRBV11-2 and TRBJ2-2; TRBD1 is a possible D gene (5 bases). This CDR3 contains 18 residues. V was trimmed by 6 bases and J by 2 bases, leaving 22 bases between them. Per the germline V gene, CDR1 is SGHAT and CDR2 is FQNNGV. CDR3 sequence: CASRPGTGHGVNTGELFF. The DNA of the CDR3 is TGTGCCAGCAGACCCGGTACAGGACACGGAGTTAACACCGGGGAGCTGTTTTTT.

V usage is TRBV5-4 and J usage is TRBJ1-2; D is unclear. Germline V gives CDR1 SGHNT, CDR2 YYREEE (reference sequence). This CDR3 is built from 16 residues. Trimming took 4 bases from V and 7 from J, leaving 23 bases between them. The DNA of the CDR3 is TGTGCCAGCAGCCGTCCAGGCGGGTCTGATATTACTGGCTACACCTTC. Its protein product is CASSRPGGSDITGYTF.

V and J are TRBV7-9 and TRBJ1-4; 7 nucleotides align to TRBD1. The germline gives CDR1 SEHNR, CDR2 FQNEAQ (reference sequence). V shed 5 bases and J 4 bases; nucleotides not matched to a gene: 7. The CDR3 extends over 15 amino acids. The CDR3 is CASSPRTGRNEKLFF. The CDR3 region has the DNA TGTGCCAGCAGCCCTCGGACAGGACGTAATGAAAAACTGTTTTTT. Drawing the rest from reference TRBV7-9 and TRBJ1-4, the complete variable domain is DTGVSQNPRHKITKRGQNVTFRCDPISEHNRLYWYRQTLGQGPEFLTYFQNEAQLEKSRLLSDRFSAERPKGSFSTLEIQRTEQGDSAMYLCASSPRTGRNEKLFFGSGTQLSVL.

V is TRBV29-1 and J is TRBJ2-6; 8 bases map to TRBD1. This CDR3 has 12 amino acids. Germline CDR1 reads SQVTM; CDR2 reads ANQGSEA. Germline trimming cut 3 bases from V and 9 bases from J; bases unmatched to any gene: 1. The CDR3 sequence: CSVDGQGNVLTF. The DNA for the CDR3 is TGCAGCGTTGACGGACAGGGCAACGTCCTGACTTTC.

The rearrangement links TRBV30 to TRBJ2-3; 10 bases are a match to TRBD2. This CDR3 is 15 amino acids long. Germline V lookup: CDR1 GTSNPN, CDR2 SVGIG (reference sequence). V gave up 0 bases and J gave up 5 bases; unmatched junction bases: 5. CDR3 sequence (DNA): TGTGCCTGGAGTGTAGGTAGCGGGGGGAAAGATACGCAGTATTTT. Amino acid sequence: CAWSVGSGGKDTQYF.

The CDR3 loop is CASSPTGQSTDTQYF. CDR3 nucleotides: TGTGCCAGCTCACCAACGGGACAGAGCACAGATACGCAGTATTTT. This rearrangement joins TRBV18 to TRBJ2-3, with 7 bases identical to TRBD1. V dropped 2 bases and J dropped 0; count of bases not matched to a gene: 2. Per the germline V gene, CDR1 is KGHSH and CDR2 is LQKENI. This CDR3 has 15 residues.

The chain combines TRBV6-6 with TRBJ1-5; 8 positions agree with TRBD1. The CDR3 totals 16 residues. V lost 4 bases to trimming and J lost 3 bases; unmatched junction nucleotides: 8. CDR1 MNHNY and CDR2 SVGAGI come from the germline V gene (reference sequence). The DNA for the CDR3 is TGTGCCAGCAGTTCTTCCCGGGACAGGAACAATCAGCCCCAGCATTTT. Translation gives CASSSSRDRNNQPQHF.

A remark on this clone: An end of the junction differs from the germline gene, which may be a read error. J is TRBJ1-1 and V is TRBV7-8; no definite D call. CDR1 is SGHVS, CDR2 FQNEAQ, per germline. This CDR3 has 12 amino acids. CDR3 sequence reads: CANSLEGTEAFF. CDR3 nucleotide sequence: TGTGCCAACAGCTTAGAGGGAACTGAAGCTTTCTTT.

The V and J genes are TRBV3-1 (or the pseudogene TRBV3-2) and TRBJ1-2; D might be TRBD1 (6 bases). The V end was cut by 1 base, the J end by 1 base, with 19 bases between. The germline V gene has CDR1 LGHDT and CDR2 YNNKEL (reference sequence). The CDR3 contains 18 residues. The CDR3 bases are TGTGCCAGCAGCCAAGGAGGGGGTCGGGCCGCAGGTAACTATGGCTACACCTTC. It specifies CASSQGGGRAAGNYGYTF.